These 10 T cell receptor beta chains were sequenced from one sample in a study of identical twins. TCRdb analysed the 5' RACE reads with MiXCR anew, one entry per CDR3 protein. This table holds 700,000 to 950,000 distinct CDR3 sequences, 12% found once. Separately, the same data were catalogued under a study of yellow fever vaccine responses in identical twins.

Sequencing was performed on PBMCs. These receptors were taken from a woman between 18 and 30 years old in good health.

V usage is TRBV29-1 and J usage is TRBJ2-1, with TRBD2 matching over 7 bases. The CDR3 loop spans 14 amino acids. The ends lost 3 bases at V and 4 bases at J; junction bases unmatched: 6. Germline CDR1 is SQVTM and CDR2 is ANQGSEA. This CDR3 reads CSVDPSGGYNEQFF. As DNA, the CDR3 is TGCAGCGTTGATCCTAGCGGAGGGTACAATGAGCAGTTCTTC.

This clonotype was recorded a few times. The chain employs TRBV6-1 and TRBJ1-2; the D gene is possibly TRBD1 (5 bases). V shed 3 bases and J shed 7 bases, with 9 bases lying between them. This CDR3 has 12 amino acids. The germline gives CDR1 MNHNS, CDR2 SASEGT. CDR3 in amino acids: CASSDIRGGYTF. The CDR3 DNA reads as TGTGCCAGCAGTGATATAAGGGGTGGCTACACCTTC.

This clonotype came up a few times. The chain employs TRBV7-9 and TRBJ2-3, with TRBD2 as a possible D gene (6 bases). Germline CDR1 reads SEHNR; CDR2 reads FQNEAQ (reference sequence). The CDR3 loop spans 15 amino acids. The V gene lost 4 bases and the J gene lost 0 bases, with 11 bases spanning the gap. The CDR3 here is CASSWGGTSTDTQYF. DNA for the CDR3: TGTGCCAGCAGCTGGGGCGGGACTAGCACAGATACGCAGTATTTT.

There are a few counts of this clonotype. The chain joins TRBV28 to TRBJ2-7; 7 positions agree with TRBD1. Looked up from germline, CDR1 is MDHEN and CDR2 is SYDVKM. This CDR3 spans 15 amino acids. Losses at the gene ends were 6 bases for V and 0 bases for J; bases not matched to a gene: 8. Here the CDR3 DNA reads TGTGCCAGCAGCCCGTCCAGGACAGGCTCCTACGAGCAGTACTTC. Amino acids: CASSPSRTGSYEQYF.

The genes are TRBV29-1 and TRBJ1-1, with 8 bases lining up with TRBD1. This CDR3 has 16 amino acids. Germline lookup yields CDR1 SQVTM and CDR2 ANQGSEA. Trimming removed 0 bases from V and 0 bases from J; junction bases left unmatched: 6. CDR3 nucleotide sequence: TGCAGCGTTGAAGATTCGACAGGGGTATTGAACACTGAAGCTTTCTTT. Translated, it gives CSVEDSTGVLNTEAFF.

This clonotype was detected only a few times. The CDR3 nucleotides are TGCAGTGCTAGACAGAGCGGAATTGAGCAGTTCTTC. As protein: CSARQSGIEQFF. V is TRBV20-1 and J is TRBJ2-1; a weak D match, TRBD2 (5 bases). The CDR3 length is 12 residues. Looked up from germline, CDR1 is DFQATT and CDR2 is SNEGSKA (reference sequence). V shed 2 bases and J shed 9 bases, with 11 bases lying between them.

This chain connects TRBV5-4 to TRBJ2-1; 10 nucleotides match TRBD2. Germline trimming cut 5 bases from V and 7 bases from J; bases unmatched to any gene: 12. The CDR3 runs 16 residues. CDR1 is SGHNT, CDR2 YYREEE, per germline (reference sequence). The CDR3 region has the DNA TGTGCCAGCAGTTACGGGATAGCGGGAGGTTTAAATGAGCAGTTCTTC. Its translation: CASSYGIAGGLNEQFF.

The CDR3 spells CASSYLGRNNSPLHF. CDR3 DNA: TGCGCCAGCAGCTACCTGGGACGGAATAATTCACCCCTCCACTTT. The rearrangement joins TRBV5-1 to TRBJ1-6; D is perhaps TRBD1 (5 bases). CDR3 length equals 15 residues. V lost 3 bases to trimming and J lost 5 bases, with 12 bases between them. CDR1 SGHRS and CDR2 YFSETQ come from the germline V gene.

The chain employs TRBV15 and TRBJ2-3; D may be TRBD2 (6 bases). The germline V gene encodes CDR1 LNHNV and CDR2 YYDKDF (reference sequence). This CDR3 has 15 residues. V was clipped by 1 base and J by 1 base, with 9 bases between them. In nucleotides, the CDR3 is TGTGCCACCAGCAGAGGACTAGAGGGCACAGATACGCAGTATTTT. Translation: CATSRGLEGTDTQYF.

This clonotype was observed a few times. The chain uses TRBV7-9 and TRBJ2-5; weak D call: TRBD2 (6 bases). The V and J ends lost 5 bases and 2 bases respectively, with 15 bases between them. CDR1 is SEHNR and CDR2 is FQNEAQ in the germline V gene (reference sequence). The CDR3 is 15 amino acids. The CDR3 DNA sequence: TGTGCCAGCAGCCGAGCTGGGACTGTACAAGAGACCCAGTACTTC. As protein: CASSRAGTVQETQYF.